These 12 T cell receptor beta chains originate from one sample sequenced in a study of T-cell memory formation after mild COVID-19. TCRdb re-called the 5' RACE reads through MiXCR, storing one row per CDR3 protein. Of about 90,000 distinct CDR3 sequences listed, about an eighth are singletons. Specimen: PBMCs or a T cell subset sorted from them (not recorded which). Receptors originate from an adult woman who had mild COVID-19 (a few samples of this study predate the infection). Cell type and time point are not known.

This clonotype has ten or more counts. The chain uses TRBV15 and TRBJ1-5; a weak D match, TRBD1 (5 bases). CDR3 length: 14 amino acids. V lost 4 bases and J lost 3, with 10 bases in between. Germline V gene sequence: CDR1 LNHNV, CDR2 YYDKDF (reference sequence). Written as DNA, the CDR3 is TGTGCCACCAGCACCGGGGCGAACAATCAGCCCCAGCATTTT. It encodes CATSTGANNQPQHF.

The rearrangement links TRBV4-1 to TRBJ1-4, with D possibly being TRBD1 (5 bases). Trimming removed 4 bases from V and 0 bases from J, with 15 bases in between. Looked up from germline, CDR1 is MGHRA and CDR2 is YSYEKL. The CDR3 covers 17 residues. CDR3 sequence (DNA): TGCGCCAGCAGCCTTCCAGCTGCGGGGCCAACTAATGAAAAACTGTTTTTT. It is translated as CASSLPAAGPTNEKLFF.

This clonotype was counted between two and nine times. The rearrangement joins TRBV6-5 to TRBJ2-1, with a tentative D call TRBD1 (6 bases). Deletions cut 5 bases from V and 1 base from J, with 12 bases between. Germline-derived CDR1 and CDR2 are MNHEY and SVGAGI. The CDR3 extends over 15 amino acids. The CDR3 sequence is CASSMTGVSYNEQFF. Here the CDR3 DNA reads TGTGCCAGCAGTATGACAGGAGTGTCCTACAATGAGCAGTTCTTC.

The J gene is TRBJ2-7, the V gene TRBV4-2, with D perhaps TRBD1 or TRBD2 (5 bases each). Trimming shortened V by 0 bases and J by 4 bases, and 19 bases separated the two germline ends. The germline gives CDR1 LGHNA, CDR2 YNFKEQ. There are 17 residues in the CDR3. The CDR3 loop reads CASSQEGRGAPRYEQYF. DNA of the CDR3: TGTGCCAGCAGCCAAGAGGGGAGAGGGGCCCCAAGGTACGAGCAGTACTTC.

This clonotype was detected only a few times. The chain carries TRBV9 and TRBJ2-1; D unclear. The germline CDR1 and CDR2 sequences are SGDLS and YYNGEE. The CDR3 spans 14 residues. V was cut by 0 bases and J by 6 bases, with 10 bases left in between. The CDR3 DNA sequence: TGTGCCAGCAGCGTAGGTGGGTCAGGCAATGAGCAGTTCTTC. The encoded protein is CASSVGGSGNEQFF.

The V call is TRBV5-1, the J call TRBJ2-7; TRBD1 matches 8 bases. The CDR3 is 15 residues long. CDR1 is SGHRS, CDR2 YFSETQ, per germline. V gave up 4 bases and J gave up 5 bases; unmatched junction bases: 11. In nucleotides, the CDR3 is TGCGCCAGCAGCACAAAACAGGGGGTTTGGAACGAGCAGTACTTC. Translated: CASSTKQGVWNEQYF.

This clonotype was counted a few times. This sequence joins TRBV30 and TRBJ2-1; 11 nucleotides agree with TRBD1. CDR3 size: 14 residues. J gave up 5 bases and V 2 bases, and 2 bases lay outside the gene matches. Germline V gene sequence: CDR1 GTSNPN, CDR2 SVGIG (reference sequence). The CDR3 DNA reads as TGTGCCTGGAGTCTGGGACAGGGGGACAATGAGCAGTTCTTC. Translated, it gives CAWSLGQGDNEQFF.

In its sample, this clonotype was seen a few times. The V gene is TRBV12-3 or TRBV12-4, the J gene TRBJ2-1, with 12 bases matching TRBD2. This CDR3 contains 16 residues. Trimming cost V 6 bases and J 7 bases; bases outside gene matches: 10. This CDR3 reads CASSPGLAGTQNEQFF. The CDR3 nucleotides are TGTGCCAGCAGCCCTGGACTAGCGGGGACTCAGAATGAGCAGTTCTTC.

The chain joins TRBV24-1 to TRBJ1-2; TRBD1 matches at 7 bases. V lost 1 base to trimming and J lost 7 bases; unmatched junction nucleotides: 5. The CDR3 spans 14 residues. Germline-derived CDR1 and CDR2 are KGHDR and SFDVKD. The CDR3 coding sequence is TGTGCCACCAGTGATTTCACAGGGGTTGCTGGCTACACCTTC. This sequence encodes CATSDFTGVAGYTF.

This chain joins TRBV24-1 and TRBJ2-1; 13 bases fit TRBD2. There are 17 residues in the CDR3. Germline values: CDR1 KGHDR, CDR2 SFDVKD. Trimming cost V 1 base and J 7 bases; bases outside gene matches: 6. CDR3 amino acids: CATSDFTSGGAWNEQFF. The CDR3, as DNA: TGTGCCACCAGTGATTTTACTAGCGGGGGGGCCTGGAATGAGCAGTTCTTC.

The chain has TRBV7-7 and TRBJ2-5; D might be TRBD2 (6 bases). Trimming pared 5 bases from V and 1 base from J, leaving 17 bases between. This CDR3 comprises 16 residues. Germline CDR1 is SSHAT and CDR2 is FNYEAQ (reference sequence). In nucleotides, the CDR3 is TGTGCCAGCAGCATAATAGGCGGGGACCGCCAAGAGACCCAGTACTTC. This codes for CASSIIGGDRQETQYF.

CDR3 region: CASGQGAVGEQFF. CDR3 DNA: TGTGCCAGCGGACAGGGGGCGGTGGGTGAGCAGTTCTTC. The V and J genes are TRBV12-3 or TRBV12-4 and TRBJ2-1; TRBD1 matches at 11 bases. Losses at the gene ends were 8 bases for V and 9 bases for J; bases not matched to a gene: 6. The CDR3 is made up of 13 amino acids.